Presented here are 22 T cell receptor beta chains from one specimen sequenced in a study of CD4 T cells in relation to SARS-CoV-2 and coronaviruses (dated by TCRdb to about 2021). Receptor amplification or capture employed the immunoSEQ multiplex PCR assay. In TCRdb, the immuneACCESS table is reduced to in-frame sequences with V and J assigned. These tables do not hold every clone; where another copy was compared, an unresolved V gene accounts for under half, and the others remain unexplained. The sample table shows about 56,000 clones, and under 95% are seen once. The ten largest account for about 0.4% of the sample. Specimen: naive CD4+ T cells from PBMCs. The sample's cell subset or site, from its label and the paper: naive CD4+ T cells isolated by negative enrichment. The receptors come from an adult with COVID-19.

This chain joins TRBV5-1 and TRBJ2-5; perhaps TRBD2 as D (6 bases). Looked up from germline, CDR1 is SGHRS and CDR2 is YFSETQ. With 2 bases removed from V and 5 bases from J, the gap between germline ends came to 13 bases. CDR3 length equals 14 residues. CDR3 coding DNA: TGCGCCAGCAGCTTCGGGGGTGCGAGGGAGACCCAGTACTTC. Protein: CASSFGGARETQYF.

The chain is built from TRBV11-2 and TRBJ2-1; no definite D call. V lost 2 bases to trimming and J lost 15 bases, with 17 bases between them. CDR1 is SGHAT, CDR2 FQNNGV, per germline. The CDR3 contains 13 residues. The CDR3 loop is CASSLTRVGHPFF. The CDR3 DNA follows: TGTGCCAGCAGCTTAACTCGGGTAGGGCATCCGTTCTTC.

The V gene is TRBV10-2, the J gene TRBJ2-7, with 12 positions matching TRBD2. V gave up 8 bases and J gave up 0 bases; unmatched junction bases: 8. The germline CDR1 and CDR2 sequences are WSHSY and SAAADI. This CDR3 comprises 16 residues. This chain's CDR3 is CASAPPSGRASYEQYF. CDR3 DNA sequence: TGCGCCAGCGCACCTCCTAGCGGGAGGGCCTCCTACGAGCAGTACTTC.

The chain employs TRBV2 and TRBJ2-6; D is tentatively TRBD1 or TRBD2 (7 bases each). The CDR3 has 14 amino acids. Trimming shortened V by 8 bases and J by 3 bases, and 11 bases separated the two germline ends. Germline V gene lookup returns CDR1 SNHLY and CDR2 FYNNEI. The CDR3 here is CASGRGGGANVLTF. CDR3 bases: TGTGCCAGCGGCAGGGGGGGTGGGGCCAACGTCCTGACTTTC.

This clone was picked up a small number of times. The rearrangement joins TRBV18 to TRBJ2-7, with 8 bases fitting TRBD1. J was trimmed by 7 bases and V by 3 bases; bases with no gene match: 8. Germline V gene lookup returns CDR1 KGHSH and CDR2 LQKENI. The CDR3 runs to 14 residues. The CDR3 sequence: CASSPLDRAKEQYF. DNA for the CDR3: TGTGCCAGCTCACCGCTGGACAGGGCGAAGGAGCAGTACTTC.

The J gene is TRBJ2-7, the V gene TRBV18, with D possibly TRBD2 on 5 matching bases. Germline-derived CDR1 and CDR2 are KGHSH and LQKENI. The CDR3 has 15 residues. V shed 3 bases and J shed 7 bases, with 19 bases lying between them. The CDR3 DNA is TGTGCCAGCTCACCCGCCGGTCGGGATCGAGGGGAGCAGTACTTC. Protein product: CASSPAGRDRGEQYF.

J is TRBJ2-7 and V is TRBV5-1, with D possibly TRBD2 on 6 matching bases. V shed 0 bases and J shed 2 bases, with 6 bases lying between them. Looked up from germline, CDR1 is SGHRS and CDR2 is YFSETQ. The CDR3 covers 13 residues. The CDR3 sequence is CASSLGEAYEQYF. In DNA, the CDR3 is TGCGCCAGCAGCTTGGGGGAGGCCTACGAGCAGTACTTC.

This clone was observed once. The chain employs TRBV11-2 and TRBJ1-4; D not certain. The V gene's germline CDR1 is SGHAT and CDR2 FQNNGV. The CDR3 runs to 15 residues. V was trimmed by 0 bases and J by 7 bases, leaving 12 bases between them. In nucleotides, the CDR3 is TGTGCCAGCAGCTTAGATAAGAGGGATACTGAAAAACTGTTTTTT. Protein product: CASSLDKRDTEKLFF. Supplemented by reference TRBV11-2 and TRBJ1-4, the full variable domain reads EAGVAQSPRYKIIEKRQSVAFWCNPISGHATLYWYQQILGQGPKLLIQFQNNGVVDDSQLPKDRFSAERLKGVDSTLKIQPAKLEDSAVYLCASSLDKRDTEKLFFGSGTQLSVL.

The chain couples TRBV7-9 to TRBJ2-3; 11 nucleotides align to TRBD2. The CDR3 is 15 residues long. The trim removed 6 bases at V and 4 bases at J, leaving 6 bases unmatched. Germline V lookup: CDR1 SEHNR, CDR2 FQNEAQ (reference sequence). This chain's CDR3 is CASSPVAGGPDTQYF. Written as DNA, the CDR3 is TGTGCCAGCAGTCCCGTAGCGGGAGGGCCAGATACGCAGTATTTT.

The V gene is TRBV6-5, the J gene TRBJ1-1, with 8 nucleotides matching TRBD1. The CDR3 extends over 14 amino acids. The V gene's germline CDR1 is MNHEY and CDR2 SVGAGI. CDR3 sequence (DNA): TGTGTCCATGAAAAGGGACAGGCGAACACTGAAGCTTTCTTT. Its protein product is CVHEKGQANTEAFF.

The chain has TRBV19 and TRBJ2-5; maybe TRBD1 (5 bases). Germline V CDR1 and CDR2: LNHDA, SQIVND (reference sequence). Trimming left V 4 bases short and J 1 base short, with 7 bases between. CDR3 length: 13 residues. The CDR3 region is CASSTTGQETQYF. CDR3 in DNA: TGTGCCAGTAGTACAACAGGCCAAGAGACCCAGTACTTC.

The chain combines TRBV3-1 (or the pseudogene TRBV3-2) with TRBJ2-1, with no clear D. Germline V gene data show CDR1 as LGHDT and CDR2 as YNNKEL (reference sequence). This CDR3 spans 16 amino acids. V lost 3 bases, J lost 0 bases, and 12 bases lay in between. CDR3 sequence reads: CASSQSRTDSYNEQFF. For the CDR3, the DNA is TGTGCCAGCAGCCAGTCCAGGACGGACTCCTACAATGAGCAGTTCTTC.

The CDR3 is CASSLRVNYGYTF. The CDR3, as DNA: TGTGCCAGCAGTTTACGAGTCAACTATGGCTACACCTTC. The J gene is TRBJ1-2, the V gene TRBV27, with D hard to call. The CDR3 has 13 residues. Trimming removed 2 bases at V and 2 bases at J, with 6 bases between. Germline V gene sequence: CDR1 MNHEY, CDR2 SMNVEV (reference sequence).

In nucleotides, the CDR3 is TGCAGCGTTGATGGTCTCACTGAAGCTTTCTTT. Protein sequence: CSVDGLTEAFF. This chain links TRBV29-1 with TRBJ1-1; D gene unclear. The CDR3 runs to 11 residues. Germline-derived CDR1 and CDR2 are SQVTM and ANQGSEA. The V gene lost 3 bases and the J gene lost 4 bases, with 6 bases spanning the gap.

This chain connects TRBV5-4 to TRBJ2-3; D is unclear. Germline V gives CDR1 SGHNT, CDR2 YYREEE (reference sequence). The CDR3 totals 15 residues. V gave up 5 bases and J gave up 2 bases, with 15 bases separating them. DNA for the CDR3: TGTGCCAGCAGTCCAAAAGCACCACCCACAGATACGCAGTATTTT. It translates to CASSPKAPPTDTQYF.

This clone was observed once. V is TRBV28 and J is TRBJ2-5; D perhaps matches TRBD2 (6 bases). The ends were cut back, 4 bases at V and 7 bases at J, with 16 bases in the middle. The CDR3 has 14 residues. Germline CDR1 MDHEN, CDR2 SYDVKM. The CDR3 region is CASSYIAGLVTQYF. As DNA, the CDR3 is TGTGCCAGCAGTTATATTGCGGGGTTGGTGACCCAGTACTTC.

This chain connects TRBV11-2 to TRBJ2-3; 11 nucleotides line up with TRBD2. CDR3 size: 17 residues. Per germline, CDR1 SGHAT and CDR2 FQNNGV. The V and J ends lost 1 base and 5 bases, in that order; junction bases with no gene match: 8. CDR3 bases: TGTGCCAGCAGCTTAGTGCAGCTAGCGGGAGGATTAGATACGCAGTATTTT. Encoded protein: CASSLVQLAGGLDTQYF.

The V and J genes are TRBV28 and TRBJ2-7, with 10 nucleotides matching TRBD1. The V gene end was trimmed by 8 bases and the J gene end by 2 bases; junction bases not matched to a gene: 9. CDR1 is MDHEN and CDR2 is SYDVKM in the germline V gene. CDR3 length: 15 residues. DNA of the CDR3: TGTGCCAGCCAAAACCGGGACAGGGGCACCTACGAGCAGTACTTC. Residues: CASQNRDRGTYEQYF.

This clone was counted a single time. The rearrangement uses TRBV6-5 and TRBJ2-7, with D perhaps TRBD2 (5 bases). Deletions cut 7 bases from V and 3 bases from J, with 7 bases between. There are 11 residues in the CDR3. Per the germline V gene, CDR1 is MNHEY and CDR2 is SVGAGI. In DNA form, the CDR3 reads TGTGCCAGCATCGAGGGCTACGAGCAGTACTTC. Amino acid sequence: CASIEGYEQYF.

This sequence joins TRBV10-3 and TRBJ1-5, with no clear D. The germline V and J ends were trimmed by 6 bases and 7 bases, with 10 bases remaining between them. Germline-derived CDR1 and CDR2 are ENHRY and SYGVKD. The CDR3 runs to 12 residues. In DNA, the CDR3 is TGTGCCATCAGCGAGCCGGAACAGCCCCAGCATTTT. Translated: CAISEPEQPQHF.

The CDR3 DNA is TGTGCCAGCAGCCAAGACAGGGACACAGATACGCAGTATTTT. Its protein is CASSQDRDTDTQYF. The chain has TRBV14 and TRBJ2-3, with D perhaps matching TRBD1 (5 bases). V was pared by 0 bases and J by 2 bases, with 6 bases between. Germline CDR1 SGHDN, CDR2 FVKESK. The CDR3 runs to 14 residues.

The gene calls are TRBV7-3 and TRBJ1-1; D gene unclear. Trimming shortened V by 5 bases and J by 4 bases, and 11 bases separated the two germline ends. Germline V gene lookup returns CDR1 SGHTA and CDR2 FQGTGA. The CDR3 is made up of 13 amino acids. CDR3 DNA sequence: TGTGCCAGCAGCCCGGCTGGGCGCACTGAAGCTTTCTTT. It translates to CASSPAGRTEAFF.